This T cell receptor (beta chain) was retrieved from a study of blood T cell repertoires in COVID-19 (dated by TCRdb to 2018 to 2020). Regarding the research as a whole: Samples from collaborators originated in the United States, Italy and Spain and spanned both the acute and convalescent phases of COVID-19. The material from the prospective study consisted of cDNA or gDNA derived from T cells, B-cell-depleted T cells, or PBMCs. Deeply sampled blood TCRbeta repertoires from subjects exposed to, actively infected with, or recovered from COVID-19 were included in the dataset. The repertoires were released in a freely available public database meant as a resource for research on the immune response to SARS-CoV-2. Samples came from the ongoing ImmuneRACE study (first 160 participants) plus 1,254 subjects from 6 global collaborators. The sample metadata nearly always contained a de-identified subject ID, COVID-19 status, age in years and sex. Where available, HLA class I and class II types were obtained from metadata supplied by the sample provider rather than from assay-based typing.

Trimming takes 4 bases from V and 7 bases from J, and the germline ends sit 14 bases apart. CDR1 and CDR2 are drawn from the germline V gene: SQVTM, ANQGSEA. Reading from cysteine to phenylalanine, the CDR3 counts 13 amino acids. This entry keeps only the CDR3 DNA: 39 bases, framed from base 1. TCRbeta CDR3 regions were amplified from genomic DNA using the immunoSEQ Assay, a bias-controlled multiplex PCR. On the authors' methods: Nucleated cell counts per sample were estimated from amplification of reference gene primers within the assay. Sequence reads were collapsed and filtered to measure the absolute abundance of every unique TCRbeta CDR3 rearrangement. For each sample, productive Simpson clonality was calculated as the square root of Simpson's diversity index across productive rearrangements. In its TCRdb copy, this immuneACCESS table keeps in-frame sequences only and misses some clones. Where compared with another copy, unresolved V genes explain less than half of these, and the others have no known cause. V and J calls plus clone size are reproduced from that table; the DNA served to infer D and trimming. This sample has over 200,000 clones in its table, and around four fifths of those were observed once. The ten largest clonotypes hold roughly 8.6% of the sample.

Each collaborating institution followed its own protocols to collect whole blood in K2EDTA tubes. For TCRbeta analysis, collaborators shipped samples in one of three forms: frozen whole blood, isolated PBMCs, or DNA extracted from either of those sample types. This clone showed up just once. This clone's antigen is unknown. No base quality values were provided; no much bigger clone lies one nucleotide off. What the study reported, not specific to this receptor: How much clinical and demographic metadata was included differed by source and by participant, and the metadata was provided uncurated.

The source is a man aged 40-50 years with active or convalescent COVID-19. The rearrangement joined TRBV29-1 to TRBJ1-5; the D gene is perhaps TRBD1, from 5 matching bases. Sequencing input: peripheral blood. The DNA reads as follows: TGCAGCGTTGGATTGACAGTTGGACAGCCCCAGCATTTT. It codes for CSVGLTVGQPQHF.